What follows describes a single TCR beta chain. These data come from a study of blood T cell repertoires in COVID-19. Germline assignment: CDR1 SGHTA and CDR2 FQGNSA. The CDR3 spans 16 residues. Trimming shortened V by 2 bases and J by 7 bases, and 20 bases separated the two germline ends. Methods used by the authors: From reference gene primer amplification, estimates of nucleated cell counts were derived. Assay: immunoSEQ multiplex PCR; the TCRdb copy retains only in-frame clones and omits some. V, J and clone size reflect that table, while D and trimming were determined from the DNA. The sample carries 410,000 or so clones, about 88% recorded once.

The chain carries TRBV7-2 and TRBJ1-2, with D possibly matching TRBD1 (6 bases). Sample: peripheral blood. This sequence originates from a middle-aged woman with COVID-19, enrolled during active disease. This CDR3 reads CASSLSPVGQLLGYTF. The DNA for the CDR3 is TGTGCCAGCAGCTTATCCCCCGTTGGACAGCTACTTGGCTACACCTTC. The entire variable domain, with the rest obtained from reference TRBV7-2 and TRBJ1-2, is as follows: GAGVSQSPSNKVTEKGKDVELRCDPISGHTALYWYRQSLGQGLEFLIYFQGNSAPDKSGLPSDRFSAERTGGSVSTLTIQRTQQEDSAVYLCASSLSPVGQLLGYTFGSGTRLTVV.